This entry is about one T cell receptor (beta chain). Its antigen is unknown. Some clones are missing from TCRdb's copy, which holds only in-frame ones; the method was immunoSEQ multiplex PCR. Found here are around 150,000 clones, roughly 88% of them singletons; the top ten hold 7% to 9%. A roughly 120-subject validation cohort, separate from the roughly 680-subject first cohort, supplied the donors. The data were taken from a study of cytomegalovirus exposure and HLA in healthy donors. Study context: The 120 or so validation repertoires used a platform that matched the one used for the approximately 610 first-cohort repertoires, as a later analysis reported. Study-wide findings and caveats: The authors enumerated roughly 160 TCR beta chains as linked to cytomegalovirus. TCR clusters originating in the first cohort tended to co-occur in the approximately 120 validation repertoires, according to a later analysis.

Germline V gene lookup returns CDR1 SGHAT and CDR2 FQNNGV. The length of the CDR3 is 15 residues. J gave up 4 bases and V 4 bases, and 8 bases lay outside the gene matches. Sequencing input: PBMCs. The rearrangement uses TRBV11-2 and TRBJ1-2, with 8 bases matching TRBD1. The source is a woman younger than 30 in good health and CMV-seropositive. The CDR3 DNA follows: TGTGCCAGCAGCTCCTACAGGGGGTATGGCTATGGCTACACCTTC. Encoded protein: CASSSYRGYGYGYTF. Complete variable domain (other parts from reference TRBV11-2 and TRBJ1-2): EAGVAQSPRYKIIEKRQSVAFWCNPISGHATLYWYQQILGQGPKLLIQFQNNGVVDDSQLPKDRFSAERLKGVDSTLKIQPAKLEDSAVYLCASSSYRGYGYGYTFGSGTRLTVV.